This T cell receptor (beta chain) was sequenced in a study of T cells in Graves' hyperthyroidism and ophthalmopathy. V was pared by 5 bases and J by 11 bases, with 22 bases between. CDR1 and CDR2 (germline): SGHTA, FQGNSA. The CDR3 sequence is 15 residues long. Amplified TCR beta CDR3 regions derived from RNA transcripts. The HTBI primer set drove a first-round RT-PCR of the TCR CDR3. TCRdb recomputed calls from the multiplex PCR reads with MiXCR, one row per CDR3 protein. The data hold under 550,000 distinct CDR3 sequences, with approximately 15% observed a single time. A note on this clonotype: One base away lies a much larger clone, so this may be a sequencing read error.

The source is a woman younger than 35 with Graves' hyperthyroidism. Sequences were obtained from blood. J is TRBJ2-1 and V is TRBV7-2; TRBD2 might be the D (8 bases). The CDR3 bases are TGTGCCAGCAGCCAAGAGGGGGCGGGGGGAACGAAGCAGTTCTTC. Protein product: CASSQEGAGGTKQFF. Full variable domain (rest looked up from reference TRBV7-2 and TRBJ2-1): GAGVSQSPSNKVTEKGKDVELRCDPISGHTALYWYRQSLGQGLEFLIYFQGNSAPDKSGLPSDRFSAERTGGSVSTLTIQRTQQEDSAVYLCASSQEGAGGTKQFFGPGTRLTVL.